The 4 T cell receptor beta chains reported below all come from one sample, sequenced in a study of blood T cells in healthy people across ages. Primed by a sample-barcoded 5' primer and a J-beta primer mix, a second PCR proceeded for about 7 to 11 cycles. TCRdb passed the 5' RACE reads through MiXCR, listing each CDR3 protein once. The table includes hundreds of thousands of distinct CDR3 sequences, around a quarter detected once. The same data also went into a second study, on T cells of mothers and their children.

Sequencing was done on a sample of blood. The receptors stem from a boy between 5 and 17 years old in good health.

This clonotype has just a few counts. CDR3 nucleotide sequence: TGCAGCGTCGACCCCTTTCGAGGGGGACCTTACAATGAGCAGTTCTTC. Residues: CSVDPFRGGPYNEQFF. The V gene is TRBV29-1, the J gene TRBJ2-1; TRBD1 might be the D (6 bases). Looked up from germline, CDR1 is SQVTM and CDR2 is ANQGSEA. V lost 6 bases and J 4 bases, leaving 22 bases between the germline ends. This CDR3 contains 16 residues.

The V gene is TRBV12-3 or TRBV12-4, the J gene TRBJ2-7, with unresolved D. V lost 9 bases and J lost 6, with 24 bases in between. This CDR3 has 15 residues. The CDR3 loop reads CASQEDTYPPGEQYF. In nucleotides, the CDR3 is TGTGCCAGTCAAGAGGATACGTACCCTCCCGGCGAGCAGTACTTC.

CDR3 DNA sequence: TGTGCCAGCAGCCCAGGACCCACCCGGGATACGCAGTATTTT. It is translated as CASSPGPTRDTQYF. The V and J genes are TRBV4-2 and TRBJ2-3; D ambiguous. The CDR3 is 14 residues long. V was cut by 4 bases and J by 6 bases, with 14 bases left in between. The germline gives CDR1 LGHNA, CDR2 YNFKEQ.

The chain employs TRBV6-2 or TRBV6-3 and TRBJ1-1, with D perhaps TRBD1 (5 bases). The ends were cut back, 7 bases at V and 5 bases at J, with 14 bases in the middle. The CDR3 spans 13 residues. The germline V gene encodes CDR1 MNHEY and CDR2 SVGEGT. The CDR3 nucleotides read TGTGCCAGCAATCTAGGGGTATCAACTGAAGCTTTCTTT. This translates into CASNLGVSTEAFF.